This TCR beta chain was sequenced for a study of blood T cell repertoires in COVID-19. The CDR3 extends over 17 amino acids. Trimming pared 3 bases from V and 2 bases from J, leaving 19 bases between. Germline V lookup: CDR1 KGHSH, CDR2 LQKENI. This clone was observed once. The data were produced by immunoSEQ multiplex PCR, yet TCRdb's version contains in-frame clones alone and is incomplete. Of fewer than 40,000 clones in the sample, approximately 88% were seen once. The material sequenced was peripheral blood. This chain links TRBV18 with TRBJ2-5, with a possible D match to TRBD1 (6 bases). This sequence was found in a man in his 60s with active COVID-19. This CDR3 is CASSPQGTTHGQETQYF. CDR3 bases: TGTGCCAGCTCACCTCAGGGGACGACGCACGGGCAAGAGACCCAGTACTTC.